These 10 T cell receptor beta chains originate from one sample sequenced in a study of blood T cell repertoires in COVID-19. Assay: immunoSEQ multiplex PCR; the TCRdb copy retains only in-frame clones and omits some. The table records more than 300,000 clones, around nine tenths of them present only once. The sequenced sample was peripheral blood. The receptors stem from a woman aged 70-85 years with COVID-19, enrolled during active disease.

V and J are TRBV24-1 and TRBJ1-1; D gene ambiguous. The ends were cut back, 10 bases at V and 6 bases at J, with 11 bases in the middle. CDR3 length equals 11 residues. From germline, CDR1 is KGHDR and CDR2 SFDVKD. The CDR3 DNA is TGTGCCACTAGCATCACGCCTGAAGCTTTCTTT. Translation: CATSITPEAFF.

The rearrangement links TRBV15 to TRBJ1-3; D is undetermined. V dropped 4 bases and J dropped 4 bases, with 11 bases sitting between them. Germline V gives CDR1 LNHNV, CDR2 YYDKDF (reference sequence). This CDR3 region has 14 residues. The CDR3 protein is CATSTRYAGNTIYF. The CDR3 bases are TGTGCCACCAGCACCAGATACGCCGGAAACACCATATATTTT.

This clone has just one count. The chain joins TRBV3-1 (or the pseudogene TRBV3-2) to TRBJ2-1; 12 bases match TRBD2. Looked up from germline, CDR1 is LGHDT and CDR2 is YNNKEL (reference sequence). CDR3 size: 16 residues. J was trimmed by 4 bases and V by 4 bases; bases with no gene match: 5. This CDR3 reads CASSPRTSGGYNEQFF. CDR3 in DNA: TGTGCCAGCAGCCCGAGAACTAGCGGGGGGTACAATGAGCAGTTCTTC.

The chain employs TRBV28 and TRBJ1-2, with 8 nucleotides matching TRBD1. V gave up 4 bases and J gave up 0 bases; unmatched junction bases: 7. The V gene's germline CDR1 is MDHEN and CDR2 SYDVKM. CDR3 length: 16 amino acids. The CDR3 region has the DNA TGTGCCAGCAGTTCCGGACAGGGCCCAGCTAACTATGGCTACACCTTC. Its translation: CASSSGQGPANYGYTF.

The DNA of the CDR3 is TGTGCCAGCAGCTCCGGGACAGGACTCTACACCTTC. Translation: CASSSGTGLYTF. The chain carries TRBV7-2 and TRBJ1-2; 8 nucleotides line up with TRBD1. The CDR3 has 12 residues. Trimming took 4 bases from V and 10 from J; bases not matched to a gene: 5. CDR1 and CDR2 (germline): SGHTA, FQGNSA.

The V gene is TRBV24-1, the J gene TRBJ2-1, with D maybe TRBD2 (5 bases). This CDR3 has 14 amino acids. V was pared by 1 base and J by 3 bases, with 6 bases between. Germline V gene lookup returns CDR1 KGHDR and CDR2 SFDVKD. The CDR3 is CATSDFGDYNEQFF. DNA for the CDR3: TGTGCCACCAGTGATTTCGGGGACTACAATGAGCAGTTCTTC.

This chain joins TRBV15 and TRBJ1-1, with D perhaps TRBD1 (5 bases). This CDR3 has 16 amino acids. Germline V lookup: CDR1 LNHNV, CDR2 YYDKDF (reference sequence). The V end lost 1 base, the J end lost 0 bases, and 12 bases lay between the germline ends. CDR3 bases: TGTGCCACCAGCAGAGGTACAGGTACGTTGAACACTGAAGCTTTCTTT. Encoded protein: CATSRGTGTLNTEAFF.

The chain has TRBV27 and TRBJ2-5; D gene ambiguous. This CDR3 has 13 residues. Germline CDR1 is MNHEY and CDR2 is SMNVEV (reference sequence). V was clipped by 2 bases and J by 2 bases, with 6 bases between them. The CDR3 DNA sequence: TGTGCCAGCAGTTTAGGTGCGCAAGAGACCCAGTACTTC. This sequence encodes CASSLGAQETQYF.

V usage is TRBV9 and J usage is TRBJ1-3, with D hard to call. V was trimmed by 0 bases and J by 8 bases, leaving 12 bases between them. Germline assignment: CDR1 SGDLS and CDR2 YYNGEE. This CDR3 region has 14 residues. The CDR3 spells CASSVDGRGDTIYF. The DNA of the CDR3 is TGTGCCAGCAGCGTAGACGGTCGCGGAGACACCATATATTTT.

This clone appeared a single time. The chain recombines TRBV5-1 with TRBJ2-3; perhaps TRBD2 as D (6 bases). Trimming removed 0 bases from V and 0 bases from J, with 8 bases in between. The CDR3 covers 15 residues. Germline V gene data show CDR1 as SGHRS and CDR2 as YFSETQ. CDR3 in amino acids: CASSLGGLSTDTQYF. The CDR3 nucleotides read TGCGCCAGCAGCTTGGGGGGACTCAGCACAGATACGCAGTATTTT.